Presented here are 31 T cell receptor beta chains from one specimen sequenced in a study of blood T cells in healthy people across ages. Then a second PCR, running roughly 7 to 11 cycles, was carried out with a sample-barcoded 5' primer and a J-beta primer mix. TCRdb re-derived calls from the 5' RACE reads in MiXCR, one entry per CDR3 protein. This sample yields about 1 million distinct CDR3 sequences, of which under 45% are seen a single time; 15% to 20% belongs to the top ten. Sequencing was done on a sample of blood. These receptors were taken from a woman in her fifties or sixties in good health.

Only a few counts were recorded for this clonotype. The chain combines TRBV29-1 with TRBJ2-3; no reliable D call. V lost 7 bases and J 3 bases, leaving 14 bases between the germline ends. The CDR3 extends over 13 amino acids. Per the germline V gene, CDR1 is SQVTM and CDR2 is ANQGSEA. The CDR3 spells CSAAGRFTDTQYF. CDR3 nucleotides: TGCAGCGCTGCAGGTAGATTTACAGATACGCAGTATTTT.

V is TRBV12-3 or TRBV12-4 and J is TRBJ2-7, with D possibly matching TRBD1 (6 bases). V was shortened by 1 base and J by 0 bases, with 13 bases between the two germline ends. This CDR3 comprises 16 residues. CDR3 loop: CASSLGRTESSYEQYF. CDR3 nucleotide sequence: TGTGCCAGCAGTTTAGGGCGGACAGAGTCCTCCTACGAGCAGTACTTC.

This clonotype was counted only a few times. This chain connects TRBV7-6 to TRBJ2-1; the match to TRBD2 covers 10 bases. Per the germline V gene, CDR1 is SGHVS and CDR2 is FNYEAQ. The CDR3 totals 15 residues. Losses at the gene ends were 2 bases for V and 6 bases for J; bases not matched to a gene: 4. CDR3 residues: CASSLMSSGSNEQFF. The CDR3 DNA reads as TGTGCCAGCAGCTTAATGTCTAGCGGGAGCAATGAGCAGTTCTTC.

This chain joins TRBV20-1 and TRBJ1-1; D uncertain. V lost 3 bases and J 2 bases, leaving 13 bases between the germline ends. Germline lookup yields CDR1 DFQATT and CDR2 SNEGSKA (reference sequence). The CDR3 totals 14 residues. The CDR3 is CSARDRTRNTEAFF. In DNA form, the CDR3 reads TGCAGTGCTAGGGACCGGACCCGAAACACTGAAGCTTTCTTT.

This clonotype was seen more than once but under ten times. The chain employs TRBV7-8 and TRBJ2-7; possible D gene TRBD2, 6 bases. The CDR3 covers 15 residues. The V and J ends lost 3 bases and 1 base respectively, with 13 bases between them. Germline CDR1 SGHVS, CDR2 FQNEAQ. The CDR3, as DNA: TGTGCCAGCAGCTTTGGGGCTAGCGAATCCTACGAGCAGTACTTC. Amino acid sequence: CASSFGASESYEQYF.

This clonotype was recorded a few times. The chain has TRBV2 and TRBJ2-3; 7 nucleotides align to TRBD2. The V gene end was trimmed by 2 bases and the J gene end by 4 bases; junction bases not matched to a gene: 6. Germline CDR1 and CDR2: SNHLY and FYNNEI. This CDR3 is 15 amino acids long. As DNA, the CDR3 is TGTGCCAGCAGTGAAACGAGCGGGATCGCAGATACGCAGTATTTT. This gives the protein CASSETSGIADTQYF.

The table lists this clonotype with many counts. V gene TRBV27 combines with J gene TRBJ2-5, with 9 bases lining up with TRBD1. The length of the CDR3 is 15 residues. The V and J ends lost 4 bases and 5 bases, in that order; junction bases with no gene match: 8. Germline V gives CDR1 MNHEY, CDR2 SMNVEV (reference sequence). The CDR3 region is CASSWGTGKGETQYF. In DNA form, the CDR3 reads TGTGCCAGCAGTTGGGGGACAGGGAAGGGGGAGACCCAGTACTTC.

This clonotype was found a few times. V is TRBV20-1 and J is TRBJ2-5, with TRBD2 identical over 13 bases. V dropped 3 bases and J dropped 5; count of bases not matched to a gene: 3. This CDR3 comprises 14 residues. CDR1 and CDR2 (germline): DFQATT, SNEGSKA (reference sequence). CDR3 nucleotide sequence: TGCAGTGCTAGGGGGACTAGCGGGGTGGAGACCCAGTACTTC. This sequence encodes CSARGTSGVETQYF.

This CDR3 reads CASSPRKTYEQYF. In DNA form, the CDR3 reads TGTGCCAGCAGTCCGAGGAAGACCTACGAGCAGTACTTC. The chain combines TRBV6-7 with TRBJ2-1; D is unresolved. The DNA end favors TRBJ2-7, so the J call may be wrong. TRBV6-7 is an ORF for which the function is uncertain. This CDR3 region has 13 residues.

The chain employs TRBV2 and TRBJ1-5, with no clear D. The CDR3 is 15 amino acids. The ends were cut back, 7 bases at V and 4 bases at J, with 17 bases in the middle. Looked up from germline, CDR1 is SNHLY and CDR2 is FYNNEI. The CDR3 protein is CASNPIEGGNQPQHF. CDR3 nucleotide sequence: TGTGCCAGCAACCCGATAGAGGGAGGAAATCAGCCCCAGCATTTT.

The chain links TRBV12-3 or TRBV12-4 to TRBJ2-7; 10 bases line up with TRBD1. The DNA end favors TRBJ2-5, so the J call may be wrong. The CDR3 sequence is 17 residues long. This CDR3 is CASSLAMADRGQETQYF. In DNA, the CDR3 is TGTGCCAGCAGTTTAGCGATGGCGGACAGGGGGCAAGAGACCCAGTACTTC.

About this clonotype: The junction shows a germline mismatch at one end, possibly a read error. The chain joins TRBV15 to TRBJ2-7, with a weak D call TRBD1 (6 bases). The CDR3 loop spans 15 amino acids. CDR1 is LNHNV and CDR2 is YYDKDF in the germline V gene (reference sequence). In DNA, the CDR3 is TGTGCCACCAGCGAAGGACAGCGACCTTCCTACGAACAGTACTTC. The encoded protein is CATSEGQRPSYEQYF.

This clonotype was seen a handful of times. J is TRBJ2-1 and V is TRBV15; the match to TRBD1 covers 7 bases. The J segment lost 5 bases and the V segment lost 0 bases, leaving 7 bases of the junction unmatched. This CDR3 has 16 residues. Germline CDR1 LNHNV, CDR2 YYDKDF (reference sequence). As DNA, the CDR3 is TGTGCCACCAGCAGAGACAGCGCCCAGGGGGACAATGAGCAGTTCTTC. Protein product: CATSRDSAQGDNEQFF. The full variable domain, with the rest looked up from reference TRBV15 and TRBJ2-1, is DAMVIQNPRYQVTQFGKPVTLSCSQTLNHNVMYWYQQKSSQAPKLLFHYYDKDFNNEADTPDNFQSRRPNTSFCFLDIRSPGLGDTAMYLCATSRDSAQGDNEQFFGPGTRLTVL.

In its sample, this clonotype was seen a few times. A much bigger clone sits one base away, suggesting this may be a read error. This chain uses TRBV7-9 with TRBJ2-1; no firm D call. Trimming stripped 5 bases from V and 5 bases from J, with 16 bases between. Per germline, CDR1 SEHNR and CDR2 FQNEAQ (reference sequence). The CDR3 totals 15 residues. In DNA, the CDR3 is TGTGCCAGCAGCGCCCGACGAGAATCCAACAATGAGCAGTTCTTC. Encoded protein: CASSARRESNNEQFF.

The chain is built from TRBV5-1 and TRBJ1-2, with a tentative D call TRBD1 (5 bases). V lost 4 bases and J 1 base, leaving 8 bases between the germline ends. Germline CDR1 SGHRS, CDR2 YFSETQ. The length of the CDR3 is 13 residues. The CDR3 protein is CASSGRVNYGYTF. Written as DNA, the CDR3 is TGCGCCAGCAGCGGCAGGGTTAACTATGGCTACACCTTC.

The chain joins TRBV14 to TRBJ1-2; possible D gene TRBD1, 5 bases. In germline, CDR1 is SGHDN, CDR2 FVKESK. The length of the CDR3 is 14 residues. The V end lost 2 bases, the J end lost 2 bases, and 9 bases lay between the germline ends. CDR3 sequence reads: CASSQSGLNYGYTF. The CDR3, as DNA: TGTGCCAGCAGCCAATCGGGACTGAACTATGGCTACACCTTC.

This clonotype has just one count. V usage is TRBV6-1 and J usage is TRBJ1-5; D remains ambiguous. The CDR3 sequence is 13 residues long. Per germline, CDR1 MNHNS and CDR2 SASEGT. Trimming left V 2 bases short and J 13 bases short, with 15 bases between. The CDR3 DNA sequence: TGTGCCAGCAGTGAACGGCCCGAATCGATACAGCATTTT. It specifies CASSERPESIQHF.

This clonotype was picked up a small number of times. The genes are TRBV11-2 and TRBJ2-7, with D possibly being TRBD1 or TRBD2 (5 bases each). There are 15 residues in the CDR3. Germline V lookup: CDR1 SGHAT, CDR2 FQNNGV. V was cut by 5 bases and J by 3 bases, with 17 bases left in between. Here the CDR3 DNA reads TGTGCCAGCAGCCGAGGGGATGGCGGAGGCTACGAGCAGTACTTC. Amino acid sequence: CASSRGDGGGYEQYF.

This clonotype showed up just a few times. This chain uses TRBV5-1 with TRBJ2-5; D is ambiguous. Germline lookup yields CDR1 SGHRS and CDR2 YFSETQ. CDR3 length: 13 residues. V was pared by 0 bases and J by 5 bases, with 8 bases between. As DNA, the CDR3 is TGCGCCAGCAGCTTGGAGGTTCGGGAGACCCAGTACTTC. Translated: CASSLEVRETQYF.

This clonotype was seen only a few times. V gene TRBV5-1 combines with J gene TRBJ2-5, with TRBD1 matching 8 bases. The assigned J gene may be wrong: the sequence end matches TRBJ2-7 better. Looked up from germline, CDR1 is SGHRS and CDR2 is YFSETQ. The CDR3 extends over 15 amino acids. The CDR3 loop is CASSLDGQGTREQYF. The CDR3, as DNA: TGCGCCAGCAGCTTGGATGGACAGGGAACTCGCGAGCAGTACTTC.

This clonotype has a handful of counts. This sequence joins TRBV27 and TRBJ2-5; no definite D call. The germline gives CDR1 MNHEY, CDR2 SMNVEV (reference sequence). V lost 7 bases and J 2 bases, leaving 20 bases between the germline ends. The CDR3 is 16 residues long. Here the CDR3 reads CASTDREPPVQETQYF. The CDR3 DNA reads TGTGCCAGCACCGACCGAGAGCCCCCTGTTCAAGAGACCCAGTACTTC.

This clonotype was seen a handful of times. The V gene is TRBV7-2, the J gene TRBJ2-5; 7 bases match TRBD2. Unmatched junction bases numbered 10, after V lost 4 bases and J lost 5 bases. The length of the CDR3 is 15 residues. The germline gives CDR1 SGHTA, CDR2 FQGNSA. CDR3 DNA sequence: TGTGCCAGCAGCTGGCGACTAGCCGGAACGGAGACCCAGTACTTC. This encodes CASSWRLAGTETQYF. The whole variable domain, remainder taken from reference TRBV7-2 and TRBJ2-5, is GAGVSQSPSNKVTEKGKDVELRCDPISGHTALYWYRQSLGQGLEFLIYFQGNSAPDKSGLPSDRFSAERTGGSVSTLTIQRTQQEDSAVYLCASSWRLAGTETQYFGPGTRLLVL.

This rearrangement joins TRBV13 to TRBJ1-2; D call uncertain. Germline-derived CDR1 and CDR2 are PRHDT and FYEKMQ (reference sequence). The V and J ends lost 4 bases and 1 base respectively, with 10 bases between them. This CDR3 is 14 amino acids long. This CDR3 reads CASSSAGYNYGYTF. DNA of the CDR3: TGTGCCAGCAGCTCCGCAGGCTATAACTATGGCTACACCTTC. The whole variable domain, remainder taken from reference TRBV13 and TRBJ1-2, is AAGVIQSPRHLIKEKRETATLKCYPIPRHDTVYWYQQGPGQDPQFLISFYEKMQSDKGSIPDRFSAQQFSDYHSELNMSSLELGDSALYFCASSSAGYNYGYTFGSGTRLTVV.

The V and J genes are TRBV5-1 and TRBJ2-3; a weak D match, TRBD1 (6 bases). Deletions cut 5 bases from V and 4 bases from J, with 11 bases between. This CDR3 comprises 13 residues. CDR1 SGHRS and CDR2 YFSETQ come from the germline V gene. The CDR3 here is CASRDSVADTQYF. DNA for the CDR3: TGCGCCAGCAGGGACAGTGTGGCAGATACGCAGTATTTT.

The J gene is TRBJ2-7, the V gene TRBV6-6; 7 bases match TRBD1. The CDR3 is 15 residues long. Trimming took 5 bases from V and 5 from J; bases not matched to a gene: 12. The germline V gene has CDR1 MNHNY and CDR2 SVGAGI (reference sequence). The CDR3 DNA follows: TGTGCCAGCAGTGAGACCGGGACAGCGAGCCACGAGCAGTACTTC. It codes for CASSETGTASHEQYF.

The J gene is TRBJ2-1, the V gene TRBV7-2, with a tentative D call TRBD2 (6 bases). The germline gives CDR1 SGHTA, CDR2 FQGNSA. Trimming removed 2 bases at V and 12 bases at J, with 17 bases between. The CDR3 covers 14 residues. DNA of the CDR3: TGTGCCAGCAGCTTATTCGGGGGAGAGCTGACGCAGTTCTTC. Translating gives CASSLFGGELTQFF.

This rearrangement joins TRBV7-9 to TRBJ2-5, with 15 bases fitting TRBD2. Trimming took 5 bases from V and 0 from J; bases not matched to a gene: 4. Germline lookup yields CDR1 SEHNR and CDR2 FQNEAQ (reference sequence). The CDR3 runs 17 residues. CDR3 sequence reads: CASSPGTSGRYQETQYF. Here the CDR3 DNA reads TGTGCCAGCAGCCCCGGGACTAGCGGGAGGTACCAAGAGACCCAGTACTTC.

V gene TRBV7-2 combines with J gene TRBJ1-1; D gene unclear. Germline lookup yields CDR1 SGHTA and CDR2 FQGNSA. The V and J ends lost 1 base and 10 bases respectively, with 13 bases between them. The CDR3 covers 13 residues. CDR3 in amino acids: CASSLDSIGRAFF. The CDR3 DNA is TGTGCCAGCAGCTTAGACAGCATTGGGCGAGCTTTCTTT.

This clonotype was counted a single time. The rearrangement uses TRBV20-1 and TRBJ1-4; perhaps TRBD1 as D (5 bases). V dropped 0 bases and J dropped 8 bases, with 19 bases sitting between them. The germline gives CDR1 DFQATT, CDR2 SNEGSKA (reference sequence). The CDR3 has 16 residues. The DNA for the CDR3 is TGCAGTGCTAGAGATGAGGGGATGGATACACTGGAAAAACTGTTTTTT. Translation gives CSARDEGMDTLEKLFF.

This clonotype occurred a few times. This sequence joins TRBV7-8 and TRBJ2-7, with D unclear. The end of the DNA aligns better with TRBJ2-5, so the J call may be wrong. There are 13 residues in the CDR3. CDR1 is SGHVS and CDR2 is FQNEAQ in the germline V gene. CDR3 protein: CASSLLSGETQYF. CDR3 sequence (DNA): TGTGCCAGCAGCTTATTGTCCGGAGAGACCCAGTACTTC.

This clonotype was seen more than once but under ten times. This rearrangement joins TRBV5-1 to TRBJ2-5, with 10 bases fitting TRBD1. The CDR3 sequence is 15 residues long. J gave up 5 bases and V 4 bases, and 8 bases lay outside the gene matches. Germline assignment: CDR1 SGHRS and CDR2 YFSETQ. CDR3 protein: CASSRGQGLKETQYF. DNA for the CDR3: TGCGCCAGCAGCAGGGGACAGGGGTTGAAGGAGACCCAGTACTTC.